Presented here are 8 T cell receptor beta chains from one specimen sequenced in a study of cytomegalovirus exposure and HLA in healthy donors. Primers: 60 Vbeta forward and 13 Jbeta reverse. Clones were sequenced by immunoSEQ multiplex PCR, and TCRdb holds only the in-frame ones, with some missing. The sample contains 98,000 or so clones, 10% of which appear only once. The source material was PBMCs. These receptors were obtained from a middle-aged man in good health and CMV-seropositive.

This clone was counted only a few times. The chain uses TRBV7-2 and TRBJ2-2, with TRBD2 matching over 10 bases. CDR1 and CDR2 (germline): SGHTA, FQGNSA. The length of the CDR3 is 17 residues. Unmatched junction bases numbered 7, after V lost 2 bases and J lost 4 bases. CDR3 protein: CASSLSSGRVLTGELFF. Here the CDR3 DNA reads TGTGCCAGCAGCTTATCTAGCGGGAGAGTACTCACCGGGGAGCTGTTTTTT.

This clone was observed a few times. The rearrangement joins TRBV28 to TRBJ2-3; 8 nucleotides line up with TRBD2. The germline V gene encodes CDR1 MDHEN and CDR2 SYDVKM. V shed 5 bases and J 2 bases; nucleotides not matched to a gene: 15. The CDR3 sequence is 18 residues long. In DNA, the CDR3 is TGTGCCAGCAGTCCGGGACTAGGGGAGACCTTTTTCACAGATACGCAGTATTTT. Its protein is CASSPGLGETFFTDTQYF.

This clone has only a few counts. The rearrangement links TRBV10-1 to TRBJ2-1; the D is unclear. Germline V gives CDR1 WNHNN, CDR2 SYGVQD (reference sequence). The V end was cut by 5 bases, the J end by 4 bases, with 12 bases between. This CDR3 is 14 amino acids long. The chain's CDR3 is CASSSETRYNEQFF. The CDR3 DNA reads as TGCGCCAGCAGTTCAGAAACGAGGTACAATGAGCAGTTCTTC.

This clone was seen only a few times. The rearrangement uses TRBV7-2 and TRBJ1-5; 10 bases are a match to TRBD1. Germline V gene lookup returns CDR1 SGHTA and CDR2 FQGNSA. V shed 5 bases, J shed 2 bases, and the junction held 0 bases outside the gene matches. CDR3 length: 14 residues. The CDR3 region has the DNA TGTGCCAGCAGCGGGACAGGGGGCAATCAGCCCCAGCATTTT. Residues: CASSGTGGNQPQHF.

This clone appeared a few times. The chain recombines TRBV5-1 with TRBJ2-7; TRBD1 aligns across 8 bases. Germline V lookup: CDR1 SGHRS, CDR2 YFSETQ. V trimming: 4 bases; J trimming: 7 bases; junction bases outside the gene matches: 16. The CDR3 spans 16 residues. In DNA, the CDR3 is TGCGCCAGCAGCGAATCAGGGACAGGCCTCCCTGGGGAGCAGTACTTC. This sequence encodes CASSESGTGLPGEQYF.

The rearrangement joins TRBV29-1 to TRBJ2-7, with 7 positions matching TRBD1. Germline trimming cut 6 bases from V and 4 bases from J; bases unmatched to any gene: 12. The CDR3 runs 14 residues. Germline lookup yields CDR1 SQVTM and CDR2 ANQGSEA. The CDR3 sequence is CSVLRGTGAYEQYF. The CDR3 nucleotides read TGCAGCGTGCTCAGGGGCACAGGGGCTTACGAGCAGTACTTC.

The gene calls are TRBV2 and TRBJ1-2; 8 bases agree with TRBD1. Germline V gene sequence: CDR1 SNHLY, CDR2 FYNNEI. The length of the CDR3 is 15 residues. V lost 6 bases to trimming and J lost 4 bases; unmatched junction nucleotides: 10. The CDR3 bases are TGTGCCAGCAGGGTTGGACAGGGTCCGGCCTATGGCTACACCTTC. It encodes CASRVGQGPAYGYTF.

This clone appeared a few times. The J gene is TRBJ2-1, the V gene TRBV6-5; tentative D call: TRBD2 (7 bases). The CDR3 has 12 residues. Trimming shortened V by 2 bases and J by 15 bases, and 14 bases separated the two germline ends. Germline V gene sequence: CDR1 MNHEY, CDR2 SVGAGI. The CDR3 DNA reads TGTGCCAGCAGTTACAGGGGGGGCCTACCGTTCTTC. Translated: CASSYRGGLPFF.